This T cell receptor beta chain was recovered during a study of T cells after posttransplantation cyclophosphamide (dated by TCRdb to 2016 to 2018). Background for the entire study: Using TRB sequencing, the study followed how the T cell repertoire rebuilt after myeloablative bone marrow transplantation with posttransplantation cyclophosphamide given as GVHD prophylaxis. Public TRB sequences were searched against a database of over 3,000 sequences associated with responses to pathogens, tumor antigens, self-antigens and alloantigens. TRB sequencing was performed on blood from all 35 or so PTCy patients with 1-year posttransplant specimens. Antigen receptor sequencing was done on samples from some 35 PTCy-treated patients and from 15 to 20 related bone marrow donors of those patients. In 3 patients, up to about 3 additional blood samples taken between 2 and 5.2 years after transplant also underwent TRB sequencing, as did pretransplant blood from a handful of patients. TRA and TRB clonality were tightly correlated in about ten samples, so subsequent TCR analyses focused on TRB only. The full study reports these points: Across the roughly 40 patients, TRB clonality was highly associated with recipient CMV seropositivity and CMV reactivation, and diversity with PTCy was similar to that in the CNI/methotrexate controls. At 1-2 months, donor-recipient similarity was low but rose over the first year, and the later blood repertoires were often dominated by donor CD8+ memory clones. The TRB repertoires of T cells infiltrating skin or the GI tract showed only limited overlap with the TRB repertoires found in blood.

The CDR3 contains 15 residues, cysteine and phenylalanine counted. The only DNA kept is the CDR3, 45 bases in frame from the first base. CDR1 and CDR2, per the germline V gene (reference sequence), are PRHDT and FYEKMQ. Relative to germline, V is 6 bases shorter and J is 4 bases shorter, with 18 bases between their ends. With regard to this clone: Its antigen target is currently unknown. The record has no base qualities; no much larger clone is one base away.

A control cohort of approximately 10 patients who had been given myeloablative marrow transplants with methotrexate plus a calcineurin inhibitor was sampled 1 year after transplant. Peripheral blood and bone marrow mononuclear cells were isolated by Ficoll-Hypaque density centrifugation and were cryopreserved. TRB sequencing was run on genomic DNA with either the immunoSEQ assay at survey resolution or the hsTCRB kit. The study's own analysis went as follows. The immunoSEQ software was used for initial read processing, and the LymphoSeq R package was used for repertoire analyses. Clonality was computed as 1 minus normalized Shannon entropy; Gini coefficient was also calculated for each TRB dataset. Phenotypes of unsorted samples were inferred by mapping TRB sequences from sorted subsets of the recipient or donor onto the same recipient's unsorted samples. What TCRdb holds here is the immuneACCESS table cut down to in-frame rearrangements. Part of the clones is not present; checked against another copy, under half of the missing clones reflect an unresolved V gene, and the others are unexplained. The V and J calls and clone size are taken from that table; D and trimming were inferred from the DNA. The sample table records approximately 21,000 clones; 86% of these occur just once. Clones ranked in the top ten supply less than 2.5% of the sample.

The clonotype was recovered from a female patient in her thirties or forties who received an allogeneic stem cell transplant from an unrelated donor, was CMV-positive, and had acute and chronic GVHD. Following a transplant, some T lymphocytes may have been derived from the graft donor. Here the chain combines TRBV13 and TRBJ1-1; the D gene is perhaps TRBD1, on 5 matching bases. The specimen was PBMCs, collected around 53 weeks after allogeneic stem cell transplant with calcineurin inhibitor and methotrexate. The base sequence is TGTGCCAGCAGTGATGAGGGACTAAAATCCACTGAAGCTTTCTTT. The encoded protein is CASSDEGLKSTEAFF.